This T cell receptor beta chain was captured in a study of T cells in Graves' hyperthyroidism and ophthalmopathy. The overall study: Peripheral blood was obtained at initial diagnosis, preceding any treatment. Study-level results: A model of 13 V-J pairs discriminated ophthalmopathy from stable hyperthyroidism. Most thyroid clonotypes that were expanded above 0.001 also turned up in blood.

The CDR3 regions of TCR beta were amplified from RNA transcripts. TCR CDR3 regions were first amplified by RT-PCR with HTBI primers. MiXCR was run by TCRdb on the multiplex PCR reads, yielding one entry per CDR3 protein. The sample holds over 700,000 distinct CDR3 sequences, around 19% seen once. CDR3 size: 13 residues. The V end lost 1 base, the J end lost 0 bases, and 7 bases lay between the germline ends. CDR1 DFQATT and CDR2 SNEGSKA come from the germline V gene (reference sequence). This clonotype has ten or more counts. What it recognizes is unknown. In making diagnoses, clinical symptoms, serum thyroxine and TRAb, thyroid ultrasound and orbital computed tomography were all used.

The rearrangement links TRBV20-1 to TRBJ2-7; D gene uncertain. This sequence originates from a woman aged 50 to 60 with Graves' hyperthyroidism that later progressed to Graves' ophthalmopathy. The sequencing input was blood. DNA for the CDR3: TGCAGTGCTAGAGGTTACATCTCCTACGAGCAGTACTTC. It yields the protein CSARGYISYEQYF.